This entry lists 27 T cell receptor beta chains sequenced from one sample in a study of T cells in Graves' hyperthyroidism and ophthalmopathy. TCR beta CDR3 regions were amplified from RNA transcripts. First-round RT-PCR with HTBI primers amplified the TCR CDR3 region. From the multiplex PCR reads, TCRdb called clonotypes with MiXCR, one entry per CDR3 protein. The sample lists 250,000 to 300,000 distinct CDR3 sequences, about an eighth occurring once. The sample consisted of blood. Receptors were obtained from a woman aged 40 to 55 with Graves' hyperthyroidism.

At least ten counts were recorded for this clonotype. V is TRBV12-3 or TRBV12-4 and J is TRBJ1-2; a possible D gene is TRBD1 (5 bases). Trimming removed 5 bases at V and 3 bases at J, with 13 bases between. The length of the CDR3 is 14 residues. The CDR3 coding sequence is TGTGCCAGCAGTCGGCAGGGCTCTCACTATGGCTACACCTTC. It specifies CASSRQGSHYGYTF.

This clonotype has more than one count but fewer than ten. The rearrangement links TRBV9 to TRBJ2-3; 9 bases agree with TRBD2. The V gene end was trimmed by 3 bases and the J gene end by 6 bases; junction bases not matched to a gene: 11. The CDR3 extends over 16 amino acids. Looked up from germline, CDR1 is SGDLS and CDR2 is YYNGEE. The CDR3 region has the DNA TGTGCCAGCAGCGGGGGCCTTAGCGGGAGTGGCGATACGCAGTATTTT. Translated, it gives CASSGGLSGSGDTQYF. The full variable domain, rest sourced from reference TRBV9 and TRBJ2-3, is DSGVTQTPKHLITATGQRVTLRCSPRSGDLSVYWYQQSLDQGLQFLIQYYNGEERAKGNILERFSAQQFPDLHSELNLSSLELGDSALYFCASSGGLSGSGDTQYFGPGTRLTVL.

This clonotype was recorded many times. The gene calls are TRBV2 and TRBJ1-4, with 7 bases lining up with TRBD1. CDR1 and CDR2 from the germline V gene are SNHLY and FYNNEI. V shed 9 bases, J shed 6 bases, and the junction held 13 bases outside the gene matches. The CDR3 is made up of 15 amino acids. DNA for the CDR3: TGTGCCAGTAGAAAAAACCCTGGGACAGATGAAAAACTGTTTTTT. Amino acid sequence: CASRKNPGTDEKLFF.

The sample holds many counts of this clonotype. J is TRBJ1-1 and V is TRBV20-1; D gene ambiguous. CDR1 DFQATT and CDR2 SNEGSKA come from the germline V gene (reference sequence). The V end was cut by 6 bases, the J end by 1 base, with 12 bases between. The CDR3 has 13 amino acids. DNA for the CDR3: TGCAGTGCAAGGAAATGGGGGAACACTGAAGCTTTCTTT. It is translated as CSARKWGNTEAFF.

This clonotype was picked up many times. The genes are TRBV12-3 or TRBV12-4 and TRBJ2-7; 12 bases map to TRBD2. Trimming removed 5 bases from V and 5 bases from J; junction bases left unmatched: 7. There are 15 residues in the CDR3. The CDR3 DNA is TGTGCCAGCAGTCCCCCGACTAGCGGGAGCAACGAGCAGTACTTC. This translates into CASSPPTSGSNEQYF.

This clonotype was recorded many times. This chain links TRBV13 with TRBJ2-1; 13 positions match TRBD2. This CDR3 is built from 15 residues. The J segment lost 9 bases and the V segment lost 5 bases, leaving 7 bases of the junction unmatched. Germline V lookup: CDR1 PRHDT, CDR2 FYEKMQ (reference sequence). The CDR3, as DNA: TGTGCCAGCAGCCTCCCGGGACTAGCGGGACGTGAGCAGTTCTTC. This encodes CASSLPGLAGREQFF.

This clonotype was found many times. The chain joins TRBV2 to TRBJ1-5, with D unresolved. From germline, CDR1 is SNHLY and CDR2 FYNNEI. V shed 6 bases and J shed 3 bases, with 12 bases lying between them. This CDR3 is built from 14 residues. Here the CDR3 DNA reads TGTGCCAGCAGGCCCGACGGCACCAATCAGCCCCAGCATTTT. The encoded protein is CASRPDGTNQPQHF.

Details on this clonotype: Germline is not matched at one junction end, which may reflect a read error. The V call is TRBV2, the J call TRBJ2-6; D is perhaps TRBD1 (6 bases). Per germline, CDR1 SNHLY and CDR2 FYNNEI. CDR3 length: 17 residues. CDR3 protein: CATVPGHQYSVANVLTF. In DNA, the CDR3 is TGTGCCACTGTTCCGGGACACCAATACTCTGTGGCCAACGTCCTGACTTTC. Using reference TRBV2 and TRBJ2-6 for the parts outside the CDR3, the full variable domain is EPEVTQTPSHQVTQMGQEVILRCVPISNHLYFYWYRQILGQKVEFLVSFYNNEISEKSEIFDDQFSVERPDGSNFTLKIRSTKLEDSAMYFCATVPGHQYSVANVLTFGAGSRLTVL.

In this sample, this clonotype turned up many times. J is TRBJ2-1 and V is TRBV24-1; 15 bases are a match to TRBD2. V trimming: 4 bases; J trimming: 6 bases; junction bases outside the gene matches: 3. Germline CDR1 is KGHDR and CDR2 is SFDVKD. The CDR3 contains 16 residues. CDR3 protein: CATSDPGLAGGNEQFF. The CDR3 DNA reads as TGTGCCACCAGTGACCCGGGACTAGCGGGGGGCAATGAGCAGTTCTTC.

This clonotype was detected ten times or more. J is TRBJ2-2 and V is TRBV7-2; TRBD1 might be the D (5 bases). The germline V and J ends were trimmed by 6 bases and 5 bases, with 10 bases remaining between them. CDR3 size: 13 residues. In germline, CDR1 is SGHTA, CDR2 FQGNSA. Written as DNA, the CDR3 is TGTGCCAGCAGGAAATCAGGGACCGGGGAGCTGTTTTTT. Residues: CASRKSGTGELFF.

This clonotype was observed at least ten times. V is TRBV20-1 and J is TRBJ2-5; the match to TRBD1 covers 7 bases. CDR3 length: 16 residues. The germline CDR1 and CDR2 sequences are DFQATT and SNEGSKA (reference sequence). J gave up 2 bases and V 2 bases, and 11 bases lay outside the gene matches. CDR3 sequence (DNA): TGCAGTGCTAGATCGCCGGGACAGCTAGGGCAAGAGACCCAGTACTTC. This translates into CSARSPGQLGQETQYF.

This clonotype was detected ten times or more. The rearrangement uses TRBV28 and TRBJ2-7; TRBD1 might be the D (6 bases). In germline, CDR1 is MDHEN, CDR2 SYDVKM. The V gene lost 6 bases and the J gene lost 1 base, with 10 bases spanning the gap. The CDR3 sequence is 13 residues long. CDR3 sequence (DNA): TGTGCCAGCAGCTTAGGGACATCCTACGAGCAGTACTTC. Translating gives CASSLGTSYEQYF.

There are many counts of this clonotype. The chain recombines TRBV6-2 or TRBV6-3 with TRBJ2-1, with D possibly matching TRBD2 (6 bases). Germline CDR1 MNHEY, CDR2 SVGEGT. The V end was cut by 6 bases, the J end by 3 bases, with 12 bases between. The CDR3 runs 14 residues. The CDR3 nucleotides are TGTGCCAGCAGACCCGGGACTGGCTACAATGAGCAGTTCTTC. Its protein product is CASRPGTGYNEQFF.

The chain combines TRBV15 with TRBJ2-1, with 14 nucleotides matching TRBD2. The CDR3 is made up of 16 amino acids. The germline CDR1 and CDR2 sequences are LNHNV and YYDKDF (reference sequence). V was clipped by 2 bases and J by 7 bases; unmatched bases: 4. For the CDR3, the DNA is TGTGCCACCAGCAGACTGACTAGCGGGAGGGGGAATGAGCAGTTCTTC. This codes for CATSRLTSGRGNEQFF.

This clonotype was recorded at least ten times. The rearrangement links TRBV11-2 to TRBJ1-2; the D gene is possibly TRBD1 (5 bases). Per germline, CDR1 SGHAT and CDR2 FQNNGV. The CDR3 has 14 residues. Trimming stripped 7 bases from V and 4 bases from J, with 16 bases between. This CDR3 reads CASTPGRGAYGYTF. The CDR3 nucleotides are TGTGCCAGCACCCCAGGTAGGGGTGCCTATGGCTACACCTTC.

This clonotype has a count of ten or more. The chain joins TRBV30 to TRBJ2-3; 13 positions match TRBD2. Germline V CDR1 and CDR2: GTSNPN, SVGIG (reference sequence). This CDR3 is 13 amino acids long. The DNA of the CDR3 is TGTGCATCCGGGACTAGCGGGACCGCTACGCAGTATTTT. Encoded protein: CASGTSGTATQYF.

This clonotype has at least ten counts. The rearrangement uses TRBV6-1 and TRBJ2-5; TRBD1 matches at 9 bases. This CDR3 spans 15 amino acids. Germline loops: CDR1 MNHNS, CDR2 SASEGT. After removal of 6 bases from V and 2 bases from J, the junction contained 7 bases not matched to a gene. This chain's CDR3 is CASRRGQGSQETQYF. The DNA for the CDR3 is TGTGCCAGCAGGCGAGGACAGGGGTCTCAAGAGACCCAGTACTTC.

Written as DNA, the CDR3 is TGCGCCAGCAGCCTCGGGACTAGCGGGGCCTTAGTTGATACGCAGTATTTT. The encoded protein is CASSLGTSGALVDTQYF. The V gene is TRBV4-1, the J gene TRBJ2-3; 13 bases align to TRBD2. The CDR3 has 17 amino acids. V gave up 4 bases and J gave up 6 bases; unmatched junction bases: 10. Per the germline V gene, CDR1 is MGHRA and CDR2 is YSYEKL.

The J gene is TRBJ2-6, the V gene TRBV7-9; 7 nucleotides line up with TRBD2. The CDR3 length is 15 residues. The trim removed 9 bases at V and 4 bases at J, leaving 9 bases unmatched. Germline assignment: CDR1 SEHNR and CDR2 FQNEAQ (reference sequence). CDR3 sequence: CASSRGGLGANVLTF. In DNA, the CDR3 is TGTGCCAGTAGCCGGGGAGGGTTAGGGGCCAACGTCCTGACTTTC.

This clonotype has at least ten counts. The genes are TRBV29-1 and TRBJ2-7, with D perhaps matching TRBD1 or TRBD2 (5 bases each). Trimming shortened V by 7 bases and J by 1 base, and 8 bases separated the two germline ends. Germline-derived CDR1 and CDR2 are SQVTM and ANQGSEA. The CDR3 totals 11 residues. The chain's CDR3 is CSGDESYEQYF. The CDR3 nucleotides read TGCAGCGGGGACGAATCCTACGAGCAGTACTTC.

There are many counts of this clonotype. V is TRBV28 and J is TRBJ1-2, with TRBD1 matching over 9 bases. J lost 8 bases, V lost 8 bases, and 6 bases had no gene match. Germline lookup yields CDR1 MDHEN and CDR2 SYDVKM. The CDR3 sequence is 12 residues long. The CDR3 DNA reads TGTGCCAGCCTCCGGGACAGGGTAGGCTACACCTTC. Translation: CASLRDRVGYTF.

This clonotype has ten or more counts. The chain links TRBV6-1 to TRBJ1-1; the D is unclear. V was shortened by 7 bases and J by 7 bases, with 10 bases between the two germline ends. From germline, CDR1 is MNHNS and CDR2 SASEGT. The CDR3 spans 11 residues. CDR3 loop: CASTSLGEAFF. The CDR3 nucleotides are TGTGCCAGCACGTCTCTAGGTGAAGCTTTCTTT.

Worth noting for this clonotype: One end of the junction varies from germline; a read error may be responsible. The CDR3 coding sequence is TGTGCCAGCGGTGTAGCGGGAGACAATAAGCAGTTCTTC. As protein: CASGVAGDNKQFF. V and J are TRBV6-1 and TRBJ2-1, with 9 bases matching TRBD2. The germline CDR1 and CDR2 sequences are MNHNS and SASEGT. The CDR3 is 13 residues long.

By its share, this clonotype is large. The J gene is TRBJ2-3, the V gene TRBV5-8; no clear D. From germline, CDR1 is SGHTS and CDR2 YDEGEE. V dropped 4 bases and J dropped 3 bases, with 15 bases sitting between them. The CDR3 sequence is 15 residues long. The CDR3 is CASSRLLTATDTQYF. CDR3 sequence (DNA): TGTGCCAGCAGCCGCCTCCTTACTGCGACAGATACGCAGTATTTT.

This clonotype was recorded many times. This chain joins TRBV15 and TRBJ1-1, with D possibly being TRBD1 (6 bases). The CDR3 has 15 residues. Germline V gene sequence: CDR1 LNHNV, CDR2 YYDKDF (reference sequence). Trimming took 5 bases from V and 2 from J, leaving 15 bases between them. The chain's CDR3 is CATSPRTEINTEAFF. DNA of the CDR3: TGTGCCACCAGCCCAAGGACAGAAATAAACACTGAAGCTTTCTTT.

This clonotype has a handful of counts. The rearrangement joins TRBV5-1 to TRBJ2-2; a weak D match, TRBD1 (5 bases). Germline CDR1 SGHRS, CDR2 YFSETQ. The CDR3 sequence is 15 residues long. Trimming removed 0 bases at V and 4 bases at J, with 10 bases between. CDR3 nucleotide sequence: TGCGCCAGCAGCTTGGGTGGGGCGCTCACCGGGGAGCTGTTTTTT. Its protein is CASSLGGALTGELFF.

In its sample, this clonotype was seen many times. The chain combines TRBV7-8 with TRBJ2-7, with D uncertain. This CDR3 spans 15 amino acids. Germline-derived CDR1 and CDR2 are SGHVS and FQNEAQ. The ends were cut back, 0 bases at V and 6 bases at J, with 15 bases in the middle. This chain's CDR3 is CASSLARRKPGEQYF. CDR3 DNA sequence: TGTGCCAGCAGCTTAGCGCGAAGAAAACCGGGCGAGCAGTACTTC. Full variable domain (outside the CDR3, taken from reference TRBV7-8 and TRBJ2-7): GAGVSQSPRYKVAKRGQDVALRCDPISGHVSLFWYQQALGQGPEFLTYFQNEAQLDKSGLPSDRFFAERPEGSVSTLKIQRTQQEDSAVYLCASSLARRKPGEQYFGPGTRLTVT.